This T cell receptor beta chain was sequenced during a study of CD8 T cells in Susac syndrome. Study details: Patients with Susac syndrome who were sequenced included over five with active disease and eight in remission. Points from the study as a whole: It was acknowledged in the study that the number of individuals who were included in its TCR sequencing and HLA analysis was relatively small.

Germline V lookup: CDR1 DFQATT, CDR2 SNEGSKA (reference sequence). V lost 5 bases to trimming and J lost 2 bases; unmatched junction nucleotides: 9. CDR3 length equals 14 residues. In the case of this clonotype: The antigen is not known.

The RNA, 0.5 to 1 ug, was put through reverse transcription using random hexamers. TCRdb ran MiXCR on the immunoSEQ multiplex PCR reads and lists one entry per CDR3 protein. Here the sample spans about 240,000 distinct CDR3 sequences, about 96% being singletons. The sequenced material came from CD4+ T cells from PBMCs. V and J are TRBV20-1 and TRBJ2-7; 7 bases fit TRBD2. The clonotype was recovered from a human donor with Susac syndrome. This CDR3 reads CSAPRGGLPYEQYF. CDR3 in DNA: TGCAGTGCTCCCCGCGGGGGACTACCCTACGAGCAGTACTTC.